This T cell receptor (beta chain) appears in the sequencing data of a study of shared clonotypes between healthy human individuals. This clone was observed once. The CDR3 has 14 amino acids. Losses at the gene ends were 5 bases for V and 6 bases for J; bases not matched to a gene: 4. Germline V gene lookup returns CDR1 GTSNPN and CDR2 SVGIG (reference sequence). Assay used: immunoSEQ multiplex PCR; TCRdb lists only in-frame clones, some missing. The table records approximately 2.1 million clones, roughly 93% of them present only once. This sequence was found in a man aged 18 to 29 in good health. Some clones in this sample may be carry-over from other donors' samples. Source material: naive CD4+ T cells from PBMCs. Subset of the sample: CD45RA+ positively selected. The chain is built from TRBV30 and TRBJ2-2, with 12 bases lining up with TRBD2. CDR3 sequence (DNA): TGTGCCTGGGGGGGACTAGCGGGTCCCGGGGAGCTGTTTTTT. This sequence encodes CAWGGLAGPGELFF.